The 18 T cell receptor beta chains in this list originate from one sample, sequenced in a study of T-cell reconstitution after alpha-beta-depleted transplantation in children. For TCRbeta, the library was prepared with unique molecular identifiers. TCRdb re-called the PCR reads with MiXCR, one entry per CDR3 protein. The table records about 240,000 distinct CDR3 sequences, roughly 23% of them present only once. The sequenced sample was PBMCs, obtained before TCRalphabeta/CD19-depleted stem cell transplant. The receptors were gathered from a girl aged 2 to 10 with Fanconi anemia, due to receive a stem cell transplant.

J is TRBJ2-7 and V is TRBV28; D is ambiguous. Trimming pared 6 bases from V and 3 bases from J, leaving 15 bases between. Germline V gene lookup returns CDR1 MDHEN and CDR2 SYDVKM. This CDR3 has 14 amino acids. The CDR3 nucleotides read TGTGCCAGCAGCTACTTCATAGATGGCTACGAGCAGTACTTC. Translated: CASSYFIDGYEQYF.

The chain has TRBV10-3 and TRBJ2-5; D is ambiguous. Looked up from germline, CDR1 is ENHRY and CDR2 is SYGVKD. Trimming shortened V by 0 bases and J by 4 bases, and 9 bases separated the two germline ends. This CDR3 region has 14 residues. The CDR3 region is CAISESNSSETQYF. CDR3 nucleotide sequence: TGTGCCATCAGTGAGTCTAACAGTTCAGAGACCCAGTACTTC.

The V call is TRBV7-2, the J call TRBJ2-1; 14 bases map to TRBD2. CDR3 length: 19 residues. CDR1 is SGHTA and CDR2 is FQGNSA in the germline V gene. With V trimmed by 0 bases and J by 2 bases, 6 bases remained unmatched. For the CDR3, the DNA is TGTGCCAGCAGCTTAGCCCTGACTAGCGGGGGGGCCACCTACAATGAGCAGTTCTTC. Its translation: CASSLALTSGGATYNEQFF.

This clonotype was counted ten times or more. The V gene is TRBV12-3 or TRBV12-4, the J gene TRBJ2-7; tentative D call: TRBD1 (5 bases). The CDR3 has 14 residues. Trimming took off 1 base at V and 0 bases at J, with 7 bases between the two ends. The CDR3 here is CASSLGQSSYEQYF. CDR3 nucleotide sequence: TGTGCCAGCAGTTTAGGACAGAGCTCCTACGAGCAGTACTTC.

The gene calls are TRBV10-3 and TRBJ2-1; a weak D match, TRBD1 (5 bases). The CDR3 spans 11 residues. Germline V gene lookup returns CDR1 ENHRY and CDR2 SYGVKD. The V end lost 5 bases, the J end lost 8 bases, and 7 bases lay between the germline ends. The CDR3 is CAISQGHEQFF. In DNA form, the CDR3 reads TGTGCCATCAGTCAGGGTCATGAGCAGTTCTTC.

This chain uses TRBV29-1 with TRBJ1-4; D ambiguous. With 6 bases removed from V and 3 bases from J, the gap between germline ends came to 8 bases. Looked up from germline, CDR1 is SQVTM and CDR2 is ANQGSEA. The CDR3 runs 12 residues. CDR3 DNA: TGCAGCGTCGGGAATGCTAATGAAAAACTGTTTTTT. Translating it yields CSVGNANEKLFF. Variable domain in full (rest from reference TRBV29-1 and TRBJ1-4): SAVISQKPSRDICQRGTSLTIQCQVDSQVTMMFWYRQQPGQSLTLIATANQGSEATYESGFVIDKFPISRPNLTFSTLTVSNMSPEDSSIYLCSVGNANEKLFFGSGTQLSVL.

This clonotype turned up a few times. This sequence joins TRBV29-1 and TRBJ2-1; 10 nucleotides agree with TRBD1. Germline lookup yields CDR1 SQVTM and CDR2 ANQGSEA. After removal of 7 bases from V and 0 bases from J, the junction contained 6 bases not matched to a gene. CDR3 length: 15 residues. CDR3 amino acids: CSGSTGGGSYNEQFF. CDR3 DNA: TGCAGCGGCTCGACAGGGGGCGGCTCCTACAATGAGCAGTTCTTC.

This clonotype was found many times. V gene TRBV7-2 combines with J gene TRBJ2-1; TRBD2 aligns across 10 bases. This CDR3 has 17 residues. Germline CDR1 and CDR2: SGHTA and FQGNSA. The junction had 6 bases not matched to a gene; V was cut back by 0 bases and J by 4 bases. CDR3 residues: CASSLATGLAFYNEQFF. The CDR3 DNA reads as TGTGCCAGCAGCTTAGCTACGGGACTAGCGTTTTACAATGAGCAGTTCTTC.

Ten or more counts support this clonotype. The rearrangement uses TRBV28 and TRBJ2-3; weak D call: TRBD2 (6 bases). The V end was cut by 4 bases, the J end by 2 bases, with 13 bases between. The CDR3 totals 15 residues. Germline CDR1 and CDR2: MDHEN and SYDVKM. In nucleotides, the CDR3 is TGTGCCAGCAGTTCACTAGCTGGGATCACAGATACGCAGTATTTT. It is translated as CASSSLAGITDTQYF.

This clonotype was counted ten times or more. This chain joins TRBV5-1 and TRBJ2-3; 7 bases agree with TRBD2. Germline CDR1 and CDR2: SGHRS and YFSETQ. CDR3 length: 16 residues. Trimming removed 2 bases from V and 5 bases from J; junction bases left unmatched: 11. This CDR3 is CASSFMGEGFGDTQYF. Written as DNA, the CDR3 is TGCGCCAGCAGCTTTATGGGGGAGGGCTTTGGAGATACGCAGTATTTT.

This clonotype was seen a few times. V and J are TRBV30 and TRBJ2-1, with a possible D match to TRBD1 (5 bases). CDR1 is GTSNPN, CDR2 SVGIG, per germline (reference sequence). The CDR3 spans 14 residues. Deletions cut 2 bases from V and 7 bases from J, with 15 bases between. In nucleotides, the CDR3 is TGTGCCTGGAGTAGACTTGTCCCAGGGAATGAGCAGTTCTTC. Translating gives CAWSRLVPGNEQFF. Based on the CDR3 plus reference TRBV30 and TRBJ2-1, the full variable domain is SQTIHQWPATLVQPVGSPLSLECTVEGTSNPNLYWYRQAAGRGLQLLFYSVGIGQISSEVPQNLSASRPQDRQFILSSKKLLLSDSGFYLCAWSRLVPGNEQFFGPGTRLTVL.

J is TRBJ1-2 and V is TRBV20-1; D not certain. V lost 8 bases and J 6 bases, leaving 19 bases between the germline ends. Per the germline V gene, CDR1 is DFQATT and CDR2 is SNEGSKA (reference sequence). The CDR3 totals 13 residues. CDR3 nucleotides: TGCAGTAATTCTCAAAGAAGAGGACATGGCTACACCTTC. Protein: CSNSQRRGHGYTF.

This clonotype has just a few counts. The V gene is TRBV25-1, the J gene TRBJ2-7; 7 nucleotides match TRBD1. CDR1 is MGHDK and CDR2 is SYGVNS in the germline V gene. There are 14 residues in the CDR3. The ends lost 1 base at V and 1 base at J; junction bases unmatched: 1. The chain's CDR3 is CASSEWGQSYEQYF. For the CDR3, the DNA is TGTGCCAGCAGTGAATGGGGACAGTCCTACGAGCAGTACTTC.

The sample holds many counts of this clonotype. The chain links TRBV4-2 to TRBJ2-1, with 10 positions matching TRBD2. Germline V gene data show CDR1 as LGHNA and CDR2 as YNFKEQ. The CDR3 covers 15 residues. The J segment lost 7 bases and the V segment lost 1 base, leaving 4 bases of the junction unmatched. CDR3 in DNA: TGTGCCAGCAGCCAAGGGACTAGCGGAAAAAATGAGCAGTTCTTC. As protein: CASSQGTSGKNEQFF.

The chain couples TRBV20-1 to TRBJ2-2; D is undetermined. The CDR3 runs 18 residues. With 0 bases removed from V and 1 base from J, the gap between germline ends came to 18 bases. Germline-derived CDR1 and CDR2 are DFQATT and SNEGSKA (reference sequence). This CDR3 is CSARDGVFGPENTGELFF. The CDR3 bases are TGCAGTGCTAGAGATGGTGTCTTCGGTCCGGAGAACACCGGGGAGCTGTTTTTT.

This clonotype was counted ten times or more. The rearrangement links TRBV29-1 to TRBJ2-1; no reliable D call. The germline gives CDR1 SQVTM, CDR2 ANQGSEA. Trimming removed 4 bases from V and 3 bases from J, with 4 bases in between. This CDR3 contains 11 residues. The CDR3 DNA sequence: TGCAGCGTTGGAGTCTACAATGAGCAGTTCTTC. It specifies CSVGVYNEQFF.

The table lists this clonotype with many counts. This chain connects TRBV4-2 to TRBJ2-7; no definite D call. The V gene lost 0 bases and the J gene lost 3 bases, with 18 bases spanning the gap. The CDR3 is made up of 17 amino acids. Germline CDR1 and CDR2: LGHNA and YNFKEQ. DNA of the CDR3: TGTGCCAGCAGCCAAGACGGATTGTGGTCAGAAAACTACGAGCAGTACTTC. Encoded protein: CASSQDGLWSENYEQYF.

The CDR3 reads CASSLATAGTYEQYF. In DNA, the CDR3 is TGTGCCAGCAGCTTAGCGACAGCGGGTACCTACGAGCAGTACTTC. The gene calls are TRBV7-8 and TRBJ2-7, with D perhaps TRBD2 (6 bases). The CDR3 spans 15 residues. CDR1 is SGHVS and CDR2 is FQNEAQ in the germline V gene. V shed 0 bases and J shed 2 bases, with 11 bases lying between them.